The 15 T cell receptor beta chains given below trace back to one sample, sequenced in a study of control samples from healthy donors and cancer patients. Assay used: immunoSEQ multiplex PCR; TCRdb lists only in-frame clones, some missing. The repertoire holds under 70,000 clones, with nearly 90% as singletons. What was sequenced was blood. All receptors come from a man in his forties or fifties in good health.

The genes are TRBV2 and TRBJ2-7; 14 bases fit TRBD2. Germline assignment: CDR1 SNHLY and CDR2 FYNNEI. The length of the CDR3 is 15 residues. The V segment lost 3 bases and the J segment 5 bases; nucleotides outside the gene matches: 3. In DNA form, the CDR3 reads TGTGCCAGCAGTGATTTGGGACTAGCGGGAGACGAGCAGTACTTC. Its translation: CASSDLGLAGDEQYF.

There are a few counts of this clone. The chain joins TRBV27 to TRBJ2-1; D is unresolved. Germline lookup yields CDR1 MNHEY and CDR2 SMNVEV (reference sequence). CDR3 length: 15 amino acids. The V and J ends lost 3 bases and 6 bases respectively, with 15 bases between them. The CDR3 DNA follows: TGTGCCAGCAGTTTCGGGCAACCCTCTCCCAATGAGCAGTTCTTC. Its translation is CASSFGQPSPNEQFF.

This sequence joins TRBV2 and TRBJ2-4, with D possibly being TRBD1 (6 bases). The CDR3 loop spans 15 amino acids. V lost 4 bases, J lost 0 bases, and 10 bases lay in between. Per germline, CDR1 SNHLY and CDR2 FYNNEI. This CDR3 is CASSGQELAKNIQYF. The CDR3 DNA sequence: TGTGCCAGCAGTGGACAGGAGTTAGCCAAAAACATTCAGTACTTC.

Notes on this clone: A much bigger clone sits one base away, suggesting this may be a read error. This sample includes further DNA sequences coding for the same CDR3. The chain joins TRBV11-3 to TRBJ1-1; TRBD1 matches 7 bases. The CDR3 spans 14 residues. The germline V gene has CDR1 SGHNT and CDR2 YENEEA. CDR3 DNA sequence: TGTGCCAGCAGCTTGGGACAGCTGAACACTGAGGCTTTCTTT. It specifies CASSLGQLNTEAFF.

This clone is labeled medium-sized. The chain recombines TRBV28 with TRBJ2-1, with D uncertain. Germline V gene sequence: CDR1 MDHEN, CDR2 SYDVKM. This CDR3 comprises 11 residues. The V end lost 6 bases, the J end lost 7 bases, and 7 bases lay between the germline ends. CDR3: CASSEVNEQFF. DNA for the CDR3: TGTGCCAGCAGCGAAGTTAATGAGCAGTTCTTC.

J is TRBJ1-2 and V is TRBV2; possible D gene TRBD1, 6 bases. Deletions cut 8 bases from V and 8 bases from J, with 21 bases between. The CDR3 spans 14 residues. Per the germline V gene, CDR1 is SNHLY and CDR2 is FYNNEI. The CDR3 here is CASDDLSGARGYTF. In nucleotides, the CDR3 is TGTGCCAGCGATGATTTATCAGGGGCCCGGGGCTACACCTTC.

V and J are TRBV9 and TRBJ2-5, with D maybe TRBD2 (5 bases). The CDR3 has 13 residues. CDR1 and CDR2 from the germline V gene are SGDLS and YYNGEE. V lost 6 bases to trimming and J lost 5 bases, with 14 bases between them. CDR3 DNA sequence: TGTGCCAGCAACCTAACACCGGGGGAGACCCAGTACTTC. Translated, it gives CASNLTPGETQYF.

The rearrangement joins TRBV6-2 or TRBV6-3 to TRBJ1-5; tentatively, D is TRBD1 (5 bases). V lost 0 bases and J lost 1, with 16 bases in between. In germline, CDR1 is MNHEY, CDR2 SVGEGT. The CDR3 totals 18 residues. The DNA for the CDR3 is TGTGCCAGCAGTTACTCGAGAGGGGAGGGAGCGAGCAATCAGCCCCAGCATTTT. Translation: CASSYSRGEGASNQPQHF.

This chain connects TRBV7-9 to TRBJ2-3; TRBD1 or TRBD2 may be the D gene (5 bases each). In germline, CDR1 is SEHNR, CDR2 FQNEAQ (reference sequence). Trimming took off 5 bases at V and 0 bases at J, with 6 bases between the two ends. The CDR3 runs to 13 residues. The CDR3 region is CASSRDSTDTQYF. The CDR3 nucleotides are TGTGCCAGCAGCAGGGACAGCACAGATACGCAGTATTTT.

The V and J genes are TRBV6-4 and TRBJ2-3; 9 positions agree with TRBD2. From germline, CDR1 is MRHNA and CDR2 SNTAGT. J gave up 2 bases and V 2 bases, and 2 bases lay outside the gene matches. This CDR3 comprises 15 residues. CDR3 sequence: CASSDGTSSTDTQYF. CDR3 DNA: TGTGCCAGCAGTGACGGGACTAGCTCCACAGATACGCAGTATTTT.

This chain links TRBV7-2 with TRBJ2-2; TRBD1 is a possible D gene (7 bases). Per the germline V gene, CDR1 is SGHTA and CDR2 is FQGNSA. The CDR3 has 15 residues. Trimming took 1 base from V and 5 from J, leaving 11 bases between them. The DNA for the CDR3 is TGTGCCAGCAGCTTAGTGGCAGGGGGGACCGGGGAGCTGTTTTTT. Translated, it gives CASSLVAGGTGELFF.

This sequence joins TRBV7-5 and TRBJ2-3. TRBV7-5 is deemed a pseudogene. The CDR3 loop spans 17 amino acids. This chain's CDR3 is CVRSLLSPPFSTDTQYF. CDR3 DNA: TGTGTCAGAAGCTTGTTAAGTCCCCCCTTTAGCACAGATACGCAGTATTTT.

The V call is TRBV11-2, the J call TRBJ1-1, with a possible D match to TRBD1 (6 bases). Germline CDR1 reads SGHAT; CDR2 reads FQNNGV. V was pared by 4 bases and J by 3 bases, with 15 bases between. The CDR3 has 15 residues. This chain's CDR3 is CASSSGAGLDTEAFF. CDR3 DNA: TGTGCCAGCAGCTCAGGGGCCGGGTTGGACACTGAAGCTTTCTTT.

J is TRBJ2-3 and V is TRBV18, with D perhaps TRBD2 (6 bases). V lost 1 base to trimming and J lost 0 bases, with 8 bases between them. The CDR3 is 15 residues long. CDR1 and CDR2 from the germline V gene are KGHSH and LQKENI. The CDR3, as DNA: TGTGCCAGCTCACCACAGGGGAGGAGCACAGATACGCAGTATTTT. Translated, it gives CASSPQGRSTDTQYF.

This sequence joins TRBV7-8 and TRBJ2-7; D assignment may be TRBD1 or TRBD2 (5 bases each). Germline CDR1 is SGHVS and CDR2 is FQNEAQ. V lost 5 bases and J 6 bases, leaving 11 bases between the germline ends. The CDR3 spans 12 residues. The CDR3 DNA follows: TGTGCCAGCAGCCTAGTAGGGACCGAGCAGTACTTC. This translates into CASSLVGTEQYF.